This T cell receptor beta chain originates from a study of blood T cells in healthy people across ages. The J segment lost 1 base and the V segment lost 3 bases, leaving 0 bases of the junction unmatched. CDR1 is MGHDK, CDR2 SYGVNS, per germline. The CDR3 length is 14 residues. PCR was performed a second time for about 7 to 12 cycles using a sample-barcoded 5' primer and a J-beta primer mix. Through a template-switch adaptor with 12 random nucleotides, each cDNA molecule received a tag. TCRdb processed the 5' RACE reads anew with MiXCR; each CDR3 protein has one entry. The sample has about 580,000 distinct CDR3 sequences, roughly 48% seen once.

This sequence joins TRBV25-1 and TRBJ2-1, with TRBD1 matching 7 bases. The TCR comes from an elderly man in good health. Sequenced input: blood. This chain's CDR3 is CASSETGSYNEQFF. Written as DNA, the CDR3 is TGTGCCAGCAGTGAGACAGGGTCCTACAATGAGCAGTTCTTC. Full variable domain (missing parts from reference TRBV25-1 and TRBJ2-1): EADIYQTPRYLVIGTGKKITLECSQTMGHDKMYWYQQDPGMELHLIHYSYGVNSTEKGDLSSESTVSRIRTEHFPLTLESARPSHTSQYLCASSETGSYNEQFFGPGTRLTVL.